This T cell receptor beta chain was retrieved from a study of regulatory T cells in long-lasting Graves disease. The sample's time point: newly diagnosed GD, antithyroid drugs for less than 3 months. There was RNA extracted from PBMCs, and the TCR library was made from it. Arm-PCR of CDR3 regions and iRepertoire HTBI primers were used to build TCR beta libraries. TCRdb used MiXCR to reprocess the multiplex PCR reads, holding one entry per CDR3 protein. This table holds around 320,000 distinct CDR3 sequences, over 15% found once. Germline lookup yields CDR1 MDHEN and CDR2 SYDVKM. The CDR3 totals 17 residues. The trim removed 0 bases at V and 2 bases at J, leaving 4 bases unmatched. The same data also contributed to another study, on T cells in Graves' hyperthyroidism and ophthalmopathy.

The V call is TRBV28, the J call TRBJ2-6, with TRBD1 identical over 7 bases. The input for sequencing was peripheral blood mononuclear cells (PBMCs), taken at new diagnosis, from a patient treated with antithyroid drugs. The receptor's source is a man aged 40-55 years with Graves disease. Written as DNA, the CDR3 is TGTGCCAGCAGTTTATGGGGGGACAGTACTGGGGCCAACGTCCTGACTTTC. It codes for CASSLWGDSTGANVLTF.